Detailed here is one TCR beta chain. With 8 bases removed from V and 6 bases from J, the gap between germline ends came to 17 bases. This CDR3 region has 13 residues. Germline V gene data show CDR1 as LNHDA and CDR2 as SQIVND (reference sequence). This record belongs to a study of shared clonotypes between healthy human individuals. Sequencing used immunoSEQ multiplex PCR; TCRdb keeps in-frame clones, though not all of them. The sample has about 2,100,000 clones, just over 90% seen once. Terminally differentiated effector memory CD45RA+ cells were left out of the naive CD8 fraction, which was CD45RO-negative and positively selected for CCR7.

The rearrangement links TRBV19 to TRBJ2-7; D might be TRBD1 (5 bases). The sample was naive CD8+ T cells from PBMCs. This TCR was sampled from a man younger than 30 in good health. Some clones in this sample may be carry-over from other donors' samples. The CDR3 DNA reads TGTGCCAGTCAGCAGGGTGCATCAGGCGAGCAGTACTTC. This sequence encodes CASQQGASGEQYF.